A single sample gave rise to the 15 T cell receptor beta chains below, sequenced in a study of long-term antiretroviral therapy in people with HIV. Survey-level immunoSEQ v3.0 assays were run. This table comes from immunoSEQ multiplex PCR, and its TCRdb copy is limited to in-frame clones, with some not included. The sample records roughly 19,000 clones, approximately 81% being singletons. Sample: unsorted PBMCs, taken 2.3 to 2.5 years after starting antiretroviral therapy. Every receptor here comes from a man in his forties with HIV.

The rearrangement joins TRBV10-2 to TRBJ1-1, with D possibly being TRBD1 (5 bases). Germline V gives CDR1 WSHSY, CDR2 SAAADI. Trimming removed 1 base at V and 6 bases at J, with 9 bases between. CDR3 length: 13 amino acids. Here the CDR3 reads CASSELPRAEAFF. For the CDR3, the DNA is TGCGCCAGCAGTGAGTTACCCAGGGCTGAAGCTTTCTTT.

The genes are TRBV5-6 and TRBJ1-2, with a weak D call TRBD1 (6 bases). V shed 3 bases and J shed 2 bases, with 11 bases lying between them. Looked up from germline, CDR1 is SGHDT and CDR2 is YYEEEE. The CDR3 loop spans 14 amino acids. CDR3 amino acids: CASSSDRRNYGYTF. As DNA, the CDR3 is TGTGCCAGCAGCTCCGACAGGCGAAACTATGGCTACACCTTC.

The gene calls are TRBV5-4 and TRBJ2-5; TRBD1 is a possible D gene (6 bases). Germline CDR1 and CDR2: SGHNT and YYREEE (reference sequence). The CDR3 has 14 residues. Trimming stripped 0 bases from V and 9 bases from J, with 15 bases between. Here the CDR3 reads CASSLEGPRQAQYF. CDR3 bases: TGTGCCAGCAGCTTGGAGGGGCCTAGACAGGCCCAGTACTTC.

V and J are TRBV7-2 and TRBJ2-5; 10 nucleotides line up with TRBD1. Germline values: CDR1 SGHTA, CDR2 FQGNSA. V was clipped by 7 bases and J by 2 bases; unmatched bases: 7. This CDR3 comprises 15 residues. The CDR3 nucleotides read TGTGCCAGCAACAATCCGGGACAGGGGCAAGAGACCCAGTACTTC. Translating it yields CASNNPGQGQETQYF.

V is TRBV5-1 and J is TRBJ1-2; 8 bases align to TRBD1. This CDR3 spans 15 amino acids. In germline, CDR1 is SGHRS, CDR2 YFSETQ. The trim removed 0 bases at V and 6 bases at J, leaving 7 bases unmatched. The CDR3 here is CASSLADRVNDGYTF. Written as DNA, the CDR3 is TGCGCCAGCAGCTTGGCGGACAGGGTGAACGATGGCTACACCTTC.

The chain uses TRBV7-2 and TRBJ2-3; D call uncertain. Germline V gene lookup returns CDR1 SGHTA and CDR2 FQGNSA. The CDR3 has 14 residues. Trimming left V 5 bases short and J 3 bases short, with 12 bases between. CDR3 amino acids: CASSLTRATDTQYF. In nucleotides, the CDR3 is TGTGCCAGCAGCCTTACAAGGGCGACAGATACGCAGTATTTT.

In this sample, this clone turned up once. The genes are TRBV10-2 and TRBJ2-4; 7 bases line up with TRBD1. The V gene end was trimmed by 2 bases and the J gene end by 9 bases; junction bases not matched to a gene: 7. CDR1 and CDR2 from the germline V gene are WSHSY and SAAADI. The CDR3 is made up of 14 amino acids. Written as DNA, the CDR3 is TGCGCCAGCAGTGAGGGGACAGTTCTCTCCATTCAGTACTTC. Translated: CASSEGTVLSIQYF.

This clone appeared a few times. V and J are TRBV7-2 and TRBJ1-5, with 9 bases fitting TRBD1. The CDR3 is 16 amino acids. Germline values: CDR1 SGHTA, CDR2 FQGNSA. After removal of 5 bases from V and 5 bases from J, the junction contained 10 bases not matched to a gene. The CDR3 bases are TGTGCCAGCAGCACGAACGACAGGGGGTGGGATCAGCCCCAGCATTTT. This gives the protein CASSTNDRGWDQPQHF.

The chain carries TRBV14 and TRBJ2-3; D is unclear. V was shortened by 3 bases and J by 6 bases, with 4 bases between the two germline ends. The V gene's germline CDR1 is SGHDN and CDR2 FVKESK. This CDR3 contains 11 residues. The CDR3 DNA is TGTGCCAGCAGCCAGATTGATACGCAGTATTTT. This codes for CASSQIDTQYF.

This clone was seen once. The chain is built from TRBV7-8 and TRBJ2-5; TRBD2 matches 11 bases. Germline V gene data show CDR1 as SGHVS and CDR2 as FQNEAQ. The CDR3 loop spans 16 amino acids. Trimming took 0 bases from V and 5 from J; bases not matched to a gene: 5. The CDR3 protein is CASSLASGRGWETQYF. DNA for the CDR3: TGTGCCAGCAGCTTAGCTAGCGGGAGGGGGTGGGAGACCCAGTACTTC.

The rearrangement joins TRBV9 to TRBJ2-7; 7 bases line up with TRBD1. The germline V gene has CDR1 SGDLS and CDR2 YYNGEE. The CDR3 runs to 15 residues. The junction had 6 bases not matched to a gene; V was cut back by 0 bases and J by 3 bases. CDR3 sequence (DNA): TGTGCCAGCAGCGTAGCATCAGGGGGTGTCTACGAGCAGTACTTC. It encodes CASSVASGGVYEQYF. The full variable domain, in which reference TRBV9 and TRBJ2-7 provide the parts outside the CDR3, is DSGVTQTPKHLITATGQRVTLRCSPRSGDLSVYWYQQSLDQGLQFLIQYYNGEERAKGNILERFSAQQFPDLHSELNLSSLELGDSALYFCASSVASGGVYEQYFGPGTRLTVT.

This clone was counted only a few times. This chain links TRBV29-1 with TRBJ2-7, with D tentatively TRBD2 (6 bases). The V end lost 7 bases, the J end lost 6 bases, and 25 bases lay between the germline ends. The CDR3 sequence is 15 residues long. Germline assignment: CDR1 SQVTM and CDR2 ANQGSEA. CDR3 sequence (DNA): TGCAGCGCCGTACTGTGGGCCGCGAGCGGGTCCGAGCAGTACTTC. It translates to CSAVLWAASGSEQYF.

The CDR3 reads CASSSAQGVGNTIYF. The CDR3 DNA sequence: TGTGCCAGCAGTTCCGCGCAGGGCGTTGGAAACACCATATATTTT. J is TRBJ1-3 and V is TRBV27; D might be TRBD1 (5 bases). The germline V gene has CDR1 MNHEY and CDR2 SMNVEV (reference sequence). The V gene lost 4 bases and the J gene lost 3 bases, with 13 bases spanning the gap. This CDR3 region has 15 residues.

The chain couples TRBV29-1 to TRBJ2-7; maybe TRBD1 (6 bases). V gave up 7 bases and J gave up 6 bases, with 19 bases separating them. This CDR3 comprises 13 residues. From germline, CDR1 is SQVTM and CDR2 ANQGSEA. This CDR3 reads CSAREAGVGEQYF. CDR3 DNA sequence: TGCAGCGCCCGAGAGGCAGGGGTGGGCGAGCAGTACTTC.

The chain's CDR3 is CASSELVPGGEQFF. The CDR3 DNA sequence: TGCGCCAGCAGTGAGTTAGTGCCGGGAGGTGAGCAGTTCTTC. This chain uses TRBV10-1 with TRBJ2-1; 7 nucleotides agree with TRBD2. The CDR3 has 14 residues. V gave up 1 base and J gave up 9 bases; unmatched junction bases: 6. CDR1 is WNHNN and CDR2 is SYGVQD in the germline V gene (reference sequence).